These 21 T cell receptor beta chains were sequenced from one sample in a study of control samples from healthy donors and cancer patients. Generated by immunoSEQ multiplex PCR, the TCRdb table keeps only in-frame clones and is missing some. The data contain about 120,000 clones, around 89% of them singletons. Sequencing was carried out using blood. Receptors were obtained from a man aged 35 to 55 in good health.

This chain joins TRBV9 and TRBJ2-3; perhaps D is TRBD1 or TRBD2 (5 bases each). Germline CDR1 reads SGDLS; CDR2 reads YYNGEE. Trimming removed 0 bases from V and 4 bases from J, with 12 bases in between. The CDR3 is 15 amino acids. DNA of the CDR3: TGTGCCAGCAGCGTAGACCTCCGAGGGGCAGATACGCAGTATTTT. Amino acid sequence: CASSVDLRGADTQYF. Complete variable domain (other parts from reference TRBV9 and TRBJ2-3): DSGVTQTPKHLITATGQRVTLRCSPRSGDLSVYWYQQSLDQGLQFLIQYYNGEERAKGNILERFSAQQFPDLHSELNLSSLELGDSALYFCASSVDLRGADTQYFGPGTRLTVL.

The chain employs TRBV5-1 and TRBJ1-1; D is uncertain. The germline CDR1 and CDR2 sequences are SGHRS and YFSETQ. V was pared by 0 bases and J by 2 bases, with 11 bases between. This CDR3 contains 15 residues. The DNA of the CDR3 is TGCGCCAGCAGCTTGGGGGCGATCGCCAACACTGAAGCTTTCTTT. Amino acid sequence: CASSLGAIANTEAFF.

This chain joins TRBV12-3 or TRBV12-4 and TRBJ2-4; 8 bases are a match to TRBD1. V shed 6 bases, J shed 9 bases, and the junction held 7 bases outside the gene matches. This CDR3 spans 13 amino acids. CDR3 bases: TGTGCCAGCAGCCACGACAGGGGTATCATTCAGTACTTC. This sequence encodes CASSHDRGIIQYF.

V gene TRBV29-1 combines with J gene TRBJ1-2, with 12 bases fitting TRBD1. Germline CDR1 and CDR2: SQVTM and ANQGSEA. CDR3 length equals 16 residues. The V and J ends lost 5 bases and 1 base, in that order; junction bases with no gene match: 8. Here the CDR3 reads CSVKPGQGALNYGYTF. The CDR3 region has the DNA TGCAGCGTTAAACCGGGACAGGGGGCCCTTAACTATGGCTACACCTTC.

The genes are TRBV7-6 and TRBJ1-6, with D unclear. The CDR3 spans 15 residues. Looked up from germline, CDR1 is SGHVS and CDR2 is FNYEAQ. Trimming removed 2 bases at V and 6 bases at J, with 11 bases between. The CDR3 sequence is CASSLNVEFNSPLHF. The CDR3, as DNA: TGTGCCAGCAGCTTAAATGTGGAATTTAATTCACCCCTCCACTTT.

This chain uses TRBV24-1 with TRBJ2-3, with D perhaps assigned TRBD1 or TRBD2 (5 bases each). Germline V gene sequence: CDR1 KGHDR, CDR2 SFDVKD. V lost 1 base to trimming and J lost 1 base, with 11 bases between them. CDR3 size: 16 residues. DNA for the CDR3: TGTGCCACCAGTGATTTTTACAGGCGGGGCACAGATACGCAGTATTTT. Its translation is CATSDFYRRGTDTQYF.

The chain combines TRBV19 with TRBJ1-2, with D unresolved. The CDR3 contains 15 residues. Germline-derived CDR1 and CDR2 are LNHDA and SQIVND (reference sequence). With 5 bases removed from V and 0 bases from J, the gap between germline ends came to 13 bases. For the CDR3, the DNA is TGTGCCAGTAGTGGCACTGATGCCGCTAACTATGGCTACACCTTC. Protein sequence: CASSGTDAANYGYTF.

Comments on this clone: A read error may account for a junction end that differs from germline. This sequence joins TRBV11-3 and TRBJ1-1; D unresolved. Germline V gene lookup returns CDR1 SGHNT and CDR2 YENEEA. The CDR3 consists of 11 residues. The CDR3, as DNA: TGTGCCAGCAGTCTACGGGATGAAGCTCTCTTT. Amino acid sequence: CASSLRDEALF. Full variable domain (missing parts from reference TRBV11-3 and TRBJ1-1): EAGVVQSPRYKIIEKKQPVAFWCNPISGHNTLYWYLQNLGQGPELLIRYENEEAVDDSQLPKDRFSAERLKGVDSTLKIQPAELGDSAVYLCASSLRDEALFGQGTRLTVV.

The chain joins TRBV20-1 to TRBJ2-5; 7 bases match TRBD1. V was pared by 3 bases and J by 1 base, with 2 bases of the junction left unmatched. There are 13 residues in the CDR3. Germline V gene lookup returns CDR1 DFQATT and CDR2 SNEGSKA (reference sequence). The CDR3 coding sequence is TGCAGTGCTAGTTCAGGGGGCCAAGAGACCCAGTACTTC. It is translated as CSASSGGQETQYF.

The V and J genes are TRBV7-9 and TRBJ1-3, with D unclear. CDR3 length: 13 amino acids. V was pared by 3 bases and J by 0 bases, with 3 bases between. Germline assignment: CDR1 SEHNR and CDR2 FQNEAQ (reference sequence). CDR3 sequence reads: CASSFRSGNTIYF. The CDR3 coding sequence is TGTGCCAGCAGCTTCCGCTCTGGAAACACCATATATTTT.

The genes are TRBV11-3 and TRBJ2-5; perhaps TRBD1 as D (6 bases). Germline V CDR1 and CDR2: SGHNT, YENEEA. V lost 2 bases and J 2 bases, leaving 15 bases between the germline ends. The CDR3 contains 16 residues. The CDR3 protein is CASSLRTGPGQETQYF. In nucleotides, the CDR3 is TGTGCCAGCAGCTTACGCACAGGGCCGGGGCAAGAGACCCAGTACTTC.

This chain connects TRBV4-3 to TRBJ2-1, with 7 bases aligning to TRBD2. Trimming took 4 bases from V and 2 from J; bases not matched to a gene: 5. The CDR3 consists of 15 residues. Germline V gene sequence: CDR1 LGHNA, CDR2 YSLEER. For the CDR3, the DNA is TGCGCCAGCAGCCCCCGGGAGGATGCCTACAATGAGCAGTTCTTC. This sequence encodes CASSPREDAYNEQFF.

This clone has more than one count but fewer than ten. The chain is built from TRBV4-3 and TRBJ2-2, with D maybe TRBD1 (6 bases). Germline loops: CDR1 LGHNA, CDR2 YSLEER. The CDR3 totals 16 residues. Trimming removed 0 bases at V and 4 bases at J, with 12 bases between. The CDR3 nucleotides are TGCGCCAGCAGCCAAGATCTCAGGACAGTCACCGGGGAGCTGTTTTTT. It specifies CASSQDLRTVTGELFF.

This chain joins TRBV5-1 and TRBJ1-1, with a tentative D call TRBD1 (6 bases). The CDR3 totals 13 residues. V was trimmed by 2 bases and J by 7 bases, leaving 12 bases between them. The V gene's germline CDR1 is SGHRS and CDR2 YFSETQ. Here the CDR3 DNA reads TGCGCCAGCAGCTTACCACAGGGTGGTGAAGCTTTCTTT. Amino acids: CASSLPQGGEAFF.

The chain combines TRBV5-4 with TRBJ2-1; D not certain. CDR3 length equals 14 residues. CDR1 and CDR2 from the germline V gene are SGHNT and YYREEE (reference sequence). Trimming left V 0 bases short and J 0 bases short, with 4 bases between. CDR3 region: CASSLAGSYNEQFF. CDR3 DNA sequence: TGTGCCAGCAGCTTGGCCGGCTCCTACAATGAGCAGTTCTTC. Full variable domain (rest looked up from reference TRBV5-4 and TRBJ2-1): ETGVTQSPTHLIKTRGQQVTLRCSSQSGHNTVSWYQQALGQGPQFIFQYYREEENGRGNFPPRFSGLQFPNYSSELNVNALELDDSALYLCASSLAGSYNEQFFGPGTRLTVL.

This sequence joins TRBV5-6 and TRBJ1-2; D gene uncertain. Germline V gene data show CDR1 as SGHDT and CDR2 as YYEEEE. The CDR3 is 15 residues long. Trimming removed 0 bases from V and 0 bases from J, with 9 bases in between. Here the CDR3 DNA reads TGTGCCAGCAGCTTGGATGGCAGGCCTAACTATGGCTACACCTTC. Translated: CASSLDGRPNYGYTF.

This chain joins TRBV29-1 and TRBJ1-1; D is perhaps TRBD1 (6 bases). Germline-derived CDR1 and CDR2 are SQVTM and ANQGSEA. The V and J ends lost 5 bases and 3 bases respectively, with 10 bases between them. The CDR3 length is 12 residues. The CDR3 loop is CSVPGHHTEAFF. CDR3 sequence (DNA): TGCAGCGTTCCGGGACATCACACTGAAGCTTTCTTT.

The V and J genes are TRBV4-1 and TRBJ1-2, with 7 bases fitting TRBD1. Germline V gene data show CDR1 as MGHRA and CDR2 as YSYEKL. The ends lost 2 bases at V and 5 bases at J; junction bases unmatched: 2. This CDR3 region has 13 residues. The CDR3 DNA is TGCGCCAGCAGCCAACTGACAGGGTATGGCTACACCTTC. Its protein product is CASSQLTGYGYTF.

The genes are TRBV29-1 and TRBJ1-2; 10 nucleotides match TRBD1. CDR1 is SQVTM and CDR2 is ANQGSEA in the germline V gene. CDR3 length equals 14 residues. The V and J ends lost 3 bases and 5 bases, in that order; junction bases with no gene match: 6. CDR3 DNA: TGCAGCGTTGACGGGACAGGGGCAGGGTATGGCTACACCTTC. It specifies CSVDGTGAGYGYTF.

The chain recombines TRBV30 with TRBJ1-5; perhaps TRBD1 as D (6 bases). CDR3 size: 16 residues. The germline V gene encodes CDR1 GTSNPN and CDR2 SVGIG (reference sequence). Trimming left V 0 bases short and J 0 bases short, with 12 bases between. In DNA, the CDR3 is TGTGCCTGGAGTGTAGGGACATCTTCTAGCAATCAGCCCCAGCATTTT. It codes for CAWSVGTSSSNQPQHF.

The CDR3 here is CASSGTVHYGYTF. The CDR3 DNA is TGTGCCAGCAGCGGGACAGTACACTATGGCTACACCTTC. The chain recombines TRBV5-5 with TRBJ1-2; 7 nucleotides match TRBD1. Trimming removed 4 bases from V and 3 bases from J; junction bases left unmatched: 3. Germline V gene data show CDR1 as SGHKS and CDR2 as YYEKEE (reference sequence). The CDR3 loop spans 13 amino acids.